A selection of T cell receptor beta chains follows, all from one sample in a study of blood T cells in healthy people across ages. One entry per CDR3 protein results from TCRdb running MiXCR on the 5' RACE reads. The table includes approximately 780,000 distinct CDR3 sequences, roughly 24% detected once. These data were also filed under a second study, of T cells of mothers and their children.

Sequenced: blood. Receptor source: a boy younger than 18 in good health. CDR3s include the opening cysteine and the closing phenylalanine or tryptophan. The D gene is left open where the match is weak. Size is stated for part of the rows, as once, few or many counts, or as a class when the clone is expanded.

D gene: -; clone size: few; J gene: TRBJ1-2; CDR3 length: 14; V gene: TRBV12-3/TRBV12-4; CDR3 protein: CASSFQLSSRGYTF; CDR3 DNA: TGTGCCAGCAGTTTCCAACTTTCGAGTCGTGGCTACACCTTC
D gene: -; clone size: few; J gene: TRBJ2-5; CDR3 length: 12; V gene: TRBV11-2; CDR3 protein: CASSDIQETQYF; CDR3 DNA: TGTGCCAGCAGTGACATTCAAGAGACCCAGTACTTC
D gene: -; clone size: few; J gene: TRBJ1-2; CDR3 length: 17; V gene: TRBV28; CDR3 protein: CASSLSKPEETNYGYTF; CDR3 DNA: TGTGCCAGCAGTTTGTCAAAACCAGAGGAAACTAACTATGGCTACACCTTC
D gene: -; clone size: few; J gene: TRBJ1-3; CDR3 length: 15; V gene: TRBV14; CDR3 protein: CASSQAVGNGNTIYF; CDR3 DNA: TGTGCCAGCAGCCAGGCGGTAGGGAACGGAAACACCATATATTTT
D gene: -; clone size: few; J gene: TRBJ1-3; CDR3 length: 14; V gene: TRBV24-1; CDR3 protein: CATSVLLSGNTIYF; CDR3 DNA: TGTGCCACCTCTGTACTGCTATCGGGAAACACCATATATTTT
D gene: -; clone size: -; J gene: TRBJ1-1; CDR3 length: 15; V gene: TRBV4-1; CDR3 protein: CASSQSEVSFTEAFF; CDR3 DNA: TGCGCCAGCAGCCAATCTGAGGTCTCTTTTACTGAAGCTTTCTTT
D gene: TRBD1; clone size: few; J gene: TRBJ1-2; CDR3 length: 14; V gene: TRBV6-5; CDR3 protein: CATSRLQGNYGYTF; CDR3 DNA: TGTGCCACTAGCCGCCTACAGGGGAACTATGGCTACACCTTC
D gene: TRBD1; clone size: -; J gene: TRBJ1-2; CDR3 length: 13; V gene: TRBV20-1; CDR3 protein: CSARDREDYGYTF; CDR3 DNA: TGCAGTGCTAGGGACAGGGAAGACTATGGCTACACCTTC
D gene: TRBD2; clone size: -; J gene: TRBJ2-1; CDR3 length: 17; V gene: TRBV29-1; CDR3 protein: CSVGGSGGASSYNEQFF; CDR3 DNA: TGCAGCGTTGGCGGTAGCGGGGGGGCATCTTCCTACAATGAGCAGTTCTTC
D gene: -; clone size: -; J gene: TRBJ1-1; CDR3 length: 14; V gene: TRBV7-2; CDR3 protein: CASSLWIGNTEAFF; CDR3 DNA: TGTGCCAGCAGCTTATGGATAGGGAACACTGAAGCTTTCTTT
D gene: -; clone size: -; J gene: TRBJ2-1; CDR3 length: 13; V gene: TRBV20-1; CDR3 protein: CSARTPQRGEQFF; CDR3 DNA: TGCAGTGCTAGGACACCCCAGAGGGGTGAGCAGTTCTTC
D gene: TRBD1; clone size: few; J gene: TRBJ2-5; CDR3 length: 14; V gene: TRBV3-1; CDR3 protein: CASSQPGQRNEQSF; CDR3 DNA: TGTGCCAGCAGCCAACCGGGACAGCGCAATGAGCAGTCCTTC
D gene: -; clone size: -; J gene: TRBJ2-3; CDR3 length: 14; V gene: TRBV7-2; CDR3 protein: CASSLVGDRDTQYF; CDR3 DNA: TGTGCCAGCAGCTTAGTTGGTGACAGAGATACGCAGTATTTT
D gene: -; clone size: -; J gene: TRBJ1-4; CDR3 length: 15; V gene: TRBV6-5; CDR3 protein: CASSSTRTGLEELFF; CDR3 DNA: TGTGCCAGCAGTTCGACCCGCACAGGCCTCGAGGAACTGTTTTTT
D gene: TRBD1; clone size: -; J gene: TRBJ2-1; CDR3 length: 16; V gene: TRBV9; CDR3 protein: CASSVARTGGRNEQFF; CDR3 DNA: TGTGCCAGCAGCGTAGCAAGGACAGGGGGACGGAATGAGCAGTTCTTC
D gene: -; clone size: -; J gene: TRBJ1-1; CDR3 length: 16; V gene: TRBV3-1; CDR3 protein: CASTLLGGPEGTEAFF; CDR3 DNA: TGTGCCAGCACCTTGTTGGGAGGCCCAGAGGGAACTGAAGCTTTCTTT
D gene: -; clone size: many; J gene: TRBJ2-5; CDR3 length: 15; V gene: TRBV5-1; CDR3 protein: CASSLARTPRETQYF; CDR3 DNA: TGCGCCAGCAGCTTGGCGAGGACCCCGAGGGAGACCCAGTACTTC
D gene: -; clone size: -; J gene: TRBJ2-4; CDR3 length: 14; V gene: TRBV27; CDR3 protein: CASTSGYAQNIQYF; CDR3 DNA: TGTGCCAGCACTTCGGGGTACGCGCAAAACATTCAGTACTTC
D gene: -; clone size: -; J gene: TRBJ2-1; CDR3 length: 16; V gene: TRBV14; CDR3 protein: CASSQDRASVGNEQFF; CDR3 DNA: TGTGCCAGCAGCCAAGATCGGGCGTCAGTGGGCAATGAGCAGTTCTTC
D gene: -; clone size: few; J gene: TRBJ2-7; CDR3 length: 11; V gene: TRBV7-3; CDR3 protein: CASSSLTRQYF; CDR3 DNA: TGTGCCAGCAGCTCCCTTACTAGGCAGTACTTC
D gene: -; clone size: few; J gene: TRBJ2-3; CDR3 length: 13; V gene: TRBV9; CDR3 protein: CASSVYGGDTQYF; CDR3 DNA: TGTGCCAGCAGCGTCTATGGAGGAGATACGCAGTATTTT
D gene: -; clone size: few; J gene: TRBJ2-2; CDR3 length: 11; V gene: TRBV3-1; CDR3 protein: CASFYTGELFF; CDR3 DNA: TGTGCCAGTTTTTACACCGGGGAGCTGTTTTTT
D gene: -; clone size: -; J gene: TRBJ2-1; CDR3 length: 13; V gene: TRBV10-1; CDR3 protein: CATYQGRRSEQFF; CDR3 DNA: TGCGCCACCTACCAGGGACGGAGGAGTGAGCAGTTCTTC
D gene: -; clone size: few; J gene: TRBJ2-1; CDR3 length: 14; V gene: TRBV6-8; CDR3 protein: CASILEGTYNEQFF; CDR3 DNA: TGTGCCAGCATCCTCGAGGGGACCTACAATGAGCAGTTCTTC
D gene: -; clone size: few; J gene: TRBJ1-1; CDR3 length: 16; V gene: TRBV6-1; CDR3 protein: CASSDLPFVGDSEAFF; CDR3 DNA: TGTGCCAGCAGTGATCTGCCGTTTGTTGGCGATTCTGAAGCTTTCTTT
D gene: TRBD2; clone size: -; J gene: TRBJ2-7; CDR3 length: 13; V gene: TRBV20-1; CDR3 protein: CSARFSGVYEQYF; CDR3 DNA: TGCAGTGCTAGGTTTAGCGGGGTTTACGAGCAGTACTTC
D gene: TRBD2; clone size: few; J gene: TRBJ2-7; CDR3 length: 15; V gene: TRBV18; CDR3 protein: CASSPRRGESYEQYF; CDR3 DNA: TGTGCCAGCTCACCGCGTCGGGGGGAGTCCTACGAGCAGTACTTC
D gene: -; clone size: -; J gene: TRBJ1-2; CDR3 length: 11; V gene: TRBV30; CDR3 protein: CAWSALGTPFF; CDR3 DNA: TGTGCCTGGAGTGCGTTAGGGACCCCCTTCTTC
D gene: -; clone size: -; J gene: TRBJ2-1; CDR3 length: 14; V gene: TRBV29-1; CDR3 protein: CSSVIGYSYNEQFF; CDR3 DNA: TGCAGCAGTGTTATCGGATACTCCTACAATGAGCAGTTCTTC
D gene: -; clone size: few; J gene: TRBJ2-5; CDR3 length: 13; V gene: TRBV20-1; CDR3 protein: CSASGLPMPTQYF; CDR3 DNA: TGCAGTGCTAGTGGTCTACCGATGCCCACCCAGTACTTC
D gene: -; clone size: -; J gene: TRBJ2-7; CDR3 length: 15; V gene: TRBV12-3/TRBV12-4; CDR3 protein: CASSPLAAGVGEQYF; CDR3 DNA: TGTGCCAGCAGCCCGTTGGCGGCAGGGGTTGGGGAGCAGTACTTC
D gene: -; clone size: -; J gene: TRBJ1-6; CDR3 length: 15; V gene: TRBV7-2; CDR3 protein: CASGRRGGQNSPLHF; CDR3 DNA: TGTGCCAGCGGGAGGCGGGGGGGGCAGAATTCACCCCTCCACTTT
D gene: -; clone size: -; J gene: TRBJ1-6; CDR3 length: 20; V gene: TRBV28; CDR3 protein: CASNPPPTRQSSSYNSPLHF; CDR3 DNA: TGTGCCAGTAACCCTCCACCGACTCGACAGTCGAGCTCCTATAATTCACCCCTCCACTTT
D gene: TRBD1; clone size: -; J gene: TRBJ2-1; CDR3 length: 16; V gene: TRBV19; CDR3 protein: CASRVRDSSSYNEQFF; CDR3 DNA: TGTGCCAGTCGCGTTCGGGACAGTTCGTCCTACAATGAGCAGTTCTTC
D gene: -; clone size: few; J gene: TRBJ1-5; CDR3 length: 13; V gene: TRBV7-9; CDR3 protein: CASSDSLAQPQHF; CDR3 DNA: TGTGCCAGCAGCGACTCTCTGGCCCAGCCCCAGCATTTT
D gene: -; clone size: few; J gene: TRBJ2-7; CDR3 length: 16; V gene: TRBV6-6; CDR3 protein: CASSYGGSLPRDEQYF; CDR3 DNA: TGTGCCAGCAGTTATGGAGGGTCCCTTCCTAGGGACGAGCAGTACTTC
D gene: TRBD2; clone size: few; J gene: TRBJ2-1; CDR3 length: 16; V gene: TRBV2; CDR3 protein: CASSKGTSGGYNEQFF; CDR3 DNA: TGTGCCAGCAGTAAGGGGACTAGCGGGGGCTACAATGAGCAGTTCTTC
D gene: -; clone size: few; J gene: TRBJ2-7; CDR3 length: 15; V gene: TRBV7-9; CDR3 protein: CASSLAAGPNYEQYF; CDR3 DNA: TGTGCCAGCAGCTTAGCGGCAGGGCCCAACTACGAGCAGTACTTC
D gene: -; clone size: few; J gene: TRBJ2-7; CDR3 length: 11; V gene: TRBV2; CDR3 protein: CASSGTAEQYF; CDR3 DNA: TGTGCCAGCAGTGGGACAGCCGAGCAGTACTTC
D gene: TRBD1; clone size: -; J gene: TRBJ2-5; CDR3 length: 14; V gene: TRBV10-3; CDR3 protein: CAISLGQASETQYF; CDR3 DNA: TGTGCCATCAGCCTAGGACAGGCGTCAGAGACCCAGTACTTC
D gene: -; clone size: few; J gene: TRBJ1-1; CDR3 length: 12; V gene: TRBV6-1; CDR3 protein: CASEGGNTEAFF; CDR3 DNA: TGTGCCTCCGAGGGGGGAAACACTGAAGCTTTCTTT
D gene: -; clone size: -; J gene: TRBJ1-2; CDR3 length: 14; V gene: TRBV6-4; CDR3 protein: CVSSDGASSDGYTF; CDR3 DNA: TGTGTCAGCAGTGACGGGGCATCTTCGGATGGCTACACCTTC
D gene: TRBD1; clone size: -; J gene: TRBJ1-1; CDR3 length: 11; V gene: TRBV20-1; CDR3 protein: CSASGGTEAFF; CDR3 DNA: TGCAGTGCTTCAGGGGGCACTGAAGCTTTCTTT
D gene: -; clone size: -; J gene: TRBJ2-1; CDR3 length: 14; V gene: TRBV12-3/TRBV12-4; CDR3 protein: CASTWGRQEDEQFF; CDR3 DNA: TGTGCCAGCACCTGGGGACGCCAGGAGGATGAGCAGTTCTTC
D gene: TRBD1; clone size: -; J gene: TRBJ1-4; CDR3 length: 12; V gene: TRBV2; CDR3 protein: CASTTDRGQLFF; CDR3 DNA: TGTGCCAGCACAACGGACAGGGGACAGCTGTTCTTT
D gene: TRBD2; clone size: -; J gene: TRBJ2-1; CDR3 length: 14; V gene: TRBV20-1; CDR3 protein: CSASVAGAGNEQFF; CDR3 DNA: TGCAGTGCTAGTGTAGCGGGGGCGGGAAATGAGCAGTTCTTC
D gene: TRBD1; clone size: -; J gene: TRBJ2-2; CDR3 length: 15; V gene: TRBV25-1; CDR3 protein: CASSARTGGDRELFF; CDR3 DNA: TGTGCCAGCAGTGCCAGGACAGGGGGAGACCGGGAGCTGTTTTTT
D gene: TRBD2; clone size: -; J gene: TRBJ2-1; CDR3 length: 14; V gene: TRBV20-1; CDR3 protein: CSAPGLAGYNEQFF; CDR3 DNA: TGCAGTGCTCCGGGACTAGCGGGCTACAATGAGCAGTTCTTC
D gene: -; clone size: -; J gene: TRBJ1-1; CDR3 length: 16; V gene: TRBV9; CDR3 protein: CASSVDPDGVNTEAFF; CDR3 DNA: TGTGCCAGCAGCGTAGATCCCGACGGAGTGAACACTGAAGCTTTCTTT
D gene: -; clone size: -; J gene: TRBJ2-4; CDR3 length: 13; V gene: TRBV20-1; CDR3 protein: CSATWIAKNIQYF; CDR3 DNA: TGCAGTGCCACATGGATAGCCAAAAACATTCAGTACTTC
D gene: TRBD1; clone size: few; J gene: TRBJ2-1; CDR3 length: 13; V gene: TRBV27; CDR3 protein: CASSLTGVDEQFF; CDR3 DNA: TGTGCCAGCAGTCTCACAGGGGTTGATGAGCAGTTCTTC
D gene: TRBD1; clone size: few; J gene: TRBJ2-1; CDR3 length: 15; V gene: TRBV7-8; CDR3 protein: CASNPGTGEYNEQFF; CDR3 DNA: TGTGCCAGCAACCCTGGGACAGGGGAATACAATGAGCAGTTCTTC
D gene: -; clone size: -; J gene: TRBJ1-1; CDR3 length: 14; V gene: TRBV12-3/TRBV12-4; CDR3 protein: CASSPPRVSDEAFF; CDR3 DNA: TGTGCCAGCAGTCCCCCCAGGGTGAGTGATGAAGCTTTCTTT
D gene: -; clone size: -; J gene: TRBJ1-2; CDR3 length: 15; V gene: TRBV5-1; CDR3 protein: CASSLAIGSSYGYTF; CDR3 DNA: TGCGCCAGCAGCTTGGCCATAGGGTCCAGCTATGGCTACACCTTC
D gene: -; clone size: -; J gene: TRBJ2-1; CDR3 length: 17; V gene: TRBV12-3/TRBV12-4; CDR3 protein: CASSPLIELEKYNEQFF; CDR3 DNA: TGTGCCAGCAGTCCCCTCATTGAACTAGAGAAGTACAATGAGCAGTTCTTC
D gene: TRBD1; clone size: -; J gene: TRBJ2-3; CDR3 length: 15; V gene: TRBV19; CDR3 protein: CASQTGQGSTDTQYF; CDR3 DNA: TGTGCCAGTCAAACCGGACAGGGTAGCACAGATACGCAGTATTTT
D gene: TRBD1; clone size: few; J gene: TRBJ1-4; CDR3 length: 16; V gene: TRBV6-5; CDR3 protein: CASSYSIRGSREKLFF; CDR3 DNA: TGTGCCAGCAGTTACTCGATCAGGGGGTCAAGAGAAAAACTGTTTTTT
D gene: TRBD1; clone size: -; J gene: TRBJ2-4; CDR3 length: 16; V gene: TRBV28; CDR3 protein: CASSHQDRVAKNIQYF; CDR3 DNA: TGTGCCAGCAGTCACCAAGACAGGGTAGCCAAAAACATTCAGTACTTC
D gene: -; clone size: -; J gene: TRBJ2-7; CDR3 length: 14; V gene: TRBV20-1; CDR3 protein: CSAEGGFSSYEQYF; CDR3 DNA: TGCAGTGCCGAAGGCGGGTTTAGCTCCTACGAGCAGTACTTC